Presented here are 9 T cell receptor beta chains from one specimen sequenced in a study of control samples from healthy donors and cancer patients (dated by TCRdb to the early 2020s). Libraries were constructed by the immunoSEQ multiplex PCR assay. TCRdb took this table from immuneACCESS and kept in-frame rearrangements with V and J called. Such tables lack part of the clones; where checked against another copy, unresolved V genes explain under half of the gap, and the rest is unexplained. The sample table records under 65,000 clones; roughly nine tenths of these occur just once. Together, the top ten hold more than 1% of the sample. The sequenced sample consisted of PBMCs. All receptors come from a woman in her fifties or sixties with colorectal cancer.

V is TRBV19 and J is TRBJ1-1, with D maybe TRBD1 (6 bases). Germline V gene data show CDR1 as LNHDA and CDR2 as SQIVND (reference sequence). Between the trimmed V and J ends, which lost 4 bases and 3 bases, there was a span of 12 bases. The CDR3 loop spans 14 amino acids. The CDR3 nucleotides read TGTGCCAGTAGTACCCCCGGGGGCTACACTGAAGCTTTCTTT. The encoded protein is CASSTPGGYTEAFF.

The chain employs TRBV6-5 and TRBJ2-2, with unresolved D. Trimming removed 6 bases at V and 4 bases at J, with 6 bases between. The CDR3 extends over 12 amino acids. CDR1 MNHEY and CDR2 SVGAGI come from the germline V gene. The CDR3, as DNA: TGTGCCAGCAGAGCCTTCACCGGGGAGCTGTTTTTT. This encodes CASRAFTGELFF.

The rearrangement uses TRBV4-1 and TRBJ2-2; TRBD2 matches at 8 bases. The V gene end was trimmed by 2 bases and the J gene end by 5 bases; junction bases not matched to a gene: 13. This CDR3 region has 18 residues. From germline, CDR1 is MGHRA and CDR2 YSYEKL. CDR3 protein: CASSQSLLGGRFTGELFF. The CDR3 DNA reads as TGCGCCAGCAGCCAATCTCTCTTAGGCGGGAGGTTTACCGGGGAGCTGTTTTTT.

CDR3 amino acids: CASRPTSGGPQETQYF. The CDR3 DNA is TGTGCCAGCAGGCCGACTAGCGGGGGTCCTCAAGAGACCCAGTACTTC. The chain links TRBV6-6 to TRBJ2-5; 12 bases match TRBD2. CDR3 size: 16 residues. Germline CDR1 reads MNHNY; CDR2 reads SVGAGI (reference sequence). V shed 6 bases, J shed 2 bases, and the junction held 7 bases outside the gene matches.

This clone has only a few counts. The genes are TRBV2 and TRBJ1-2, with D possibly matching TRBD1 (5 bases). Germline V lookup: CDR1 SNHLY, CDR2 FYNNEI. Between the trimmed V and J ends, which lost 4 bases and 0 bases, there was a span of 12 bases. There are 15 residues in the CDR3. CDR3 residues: CASSGDGGTNYGYTF. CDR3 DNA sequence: TGTGCCAGCAGTGGTGATGGGGGTACTAACTATGGCTACACCTTC.

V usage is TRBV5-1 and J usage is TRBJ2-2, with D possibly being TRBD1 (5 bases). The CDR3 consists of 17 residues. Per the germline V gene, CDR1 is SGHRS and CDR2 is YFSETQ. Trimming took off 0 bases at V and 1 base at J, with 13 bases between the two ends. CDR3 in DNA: TGCGCCAGCAGCTTGGGGCTGGGGCGAGGGAACACCGGGGAGCTGTTTTTT. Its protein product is CASSLGLGRGNTGELFF.

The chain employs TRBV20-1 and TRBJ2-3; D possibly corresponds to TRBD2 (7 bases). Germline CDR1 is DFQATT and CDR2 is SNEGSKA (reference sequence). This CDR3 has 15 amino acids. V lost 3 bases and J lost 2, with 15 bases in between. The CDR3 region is CSASGGGVDTDTQYF. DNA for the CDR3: TGCAGTGCTAGTGGGGGGGGCGTTGACACAGATACGCAGTATTTT.

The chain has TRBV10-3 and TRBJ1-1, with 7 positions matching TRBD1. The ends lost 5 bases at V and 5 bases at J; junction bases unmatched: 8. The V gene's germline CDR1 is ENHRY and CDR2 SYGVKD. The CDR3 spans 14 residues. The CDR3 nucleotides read TGTGCCATCAGTTCGCAGGGGGTGAGGACTGAAGCTTTCTTT. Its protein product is CAISSQGVRTEAFF.

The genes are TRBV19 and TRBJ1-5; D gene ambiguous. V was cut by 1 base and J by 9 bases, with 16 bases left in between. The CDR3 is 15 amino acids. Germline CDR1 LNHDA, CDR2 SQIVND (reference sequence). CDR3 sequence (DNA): TGTGCCAGTAGTATAGCCGGCCCATCCATCACGCCCCAGCATTTT. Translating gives CASSIAGPSITPQHF. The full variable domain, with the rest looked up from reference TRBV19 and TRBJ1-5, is DGGITQSPKYLFRKEGQNVTLSCEQNLNHDAMYWYRQDPGQGLRLIYYSQIVNDFQKGDIAEGYSVSREKKESFPLTVTSAQKNPTAFYLCASSIAGPSITPQHFGDGTRLSIL.